The 21 T cell receptor beta chains given below trace back to one sample, sequenced in a study of blood T cells in healthy people across ages. A J-beta primer mix and a sample-barcoded 5' primer were used in a second PCR of roughly 7 to 12 cycles. One entry per CDR3 protein results from TCRdb running MiXCR on the 5' RACE reads. The sample yields hundreds of thousands of distinct CDR3 sequences, around 25% seen once. The same sample was also used in a study of T cells of mothers and their children.

Sequencing was done on a sample of blood. Receptor source: a boy between 10 and 17 years old in good health.

The genes are TRBV6-6 and TRBJ1-3; perhaps TRBD1 as D (5 bases). V lost 8 bases to trimming and J lost 1 base, with 9 bases between them. The germline V gene has CDR1 MNHNY and CDR2 SVGAGI (reference sequence). CDR3 length: 13 amino acids. The CDR3: CASLGVSGNTIYF. CDR3 coding DNA: TGTGCCAGCTTGGGGGTTTCTGGAAACACCATATATTTT.

V and J are TRBV24-1 and TRBJ2-5; D may correspond to TRBD1 or TRBD2 (5 bases each). CDR3 length: 14 residues. Germline lookup yields CDR1 KGHDR and CDR2 SFDVKD. V lost 7 bases to trimming and J lost 3 bases, with 14 bases between them. The CDR3 bases are TGTGCCACCAGCCGACCGGGACCAAAAGAGACCCAGTACTTC. Protein sequence: CATSRPGPKETQYF.

V and J are TRBV12-3 or TRBV12-4 and TRBJ2-5; D uncertain. V was pared by 1 base and J by 9 bases, with 15 bases between. The CDR3 runs to 14 residues. The CDR3, as DNA: TGTGCCAGCAGTTTAGTTTCGGTGGGCGGACCCCAGTACTTC. Encoded protein: CASSLVSVGGPQYF.

The rearrangement joins TRBV7-8 to TRBJ2-1; no clear D. The germline V gene encodes CDR1 SGHVS and CDR2 FQNEAQ. The CDR3 extends over 14 amino acids. Trimming took 2 bases from V and 4 from J, leaving 9 bases between them. The CDR3 DNA reads as TGTGCCAGCAGCTTAACAACAACTTACAATGAGCAGTTCTTC. Its protein is CASSLTTTYNEQFF.

The V gene is TRBV27, the J gene TRBJ2-1; perhaps TRBD2 as D (5 bases). This CDR3 has 12 residues. Trimming took 6 bases from V and 6 from J, leaving 9 bases between them. The germline V gene has CDR1 MNHEY and CDR2 SMNVEV (reference sequence). The CDR3 reads CASRTGFNEQFF. In DNA form, the CDR3 reads TGTGCCAGCAGGACGGGGTTCAATGAGCAGTTCTTC.

J is TRBJ2-5 and V is TRBV18, with 7 bases identical to TRBD1. The assigned J gene may be wrong: the sequence end matches TRBJ2-1 better. The germline V gene encodes CDR1 KGHSH and CDR2 LQKENI. The length of the CDR3 is 14 residues. CDR3 DNA: TGTGCCAGCTCACCCGGACAGGTACTGGGTGAGCAGTTCTTC. It translates to CASSPGQVLGEQFF.

The chain joins TRBV20-1 to TRBJ1-2; D uncertain. Per the germline V gene, CDR1 is DFQATT and CDR2 is SNEGSKA (reference sequence). V shed 5 bases and J shed 1 base, with 8 bases lying between them. CDR3 length: 12 amino acids. CDR3 region: CSAPDGNYGYTF. The CDR3, as DNA: TGCAGTGCTCCCGACGGTAACTATGGCTACACCTTC.

This rearrangement joins TRBV25-1 to TRBJ2-5, with TRBD1 as a possible D gene (6 bases). V lost 2 bases, J lost 4 bases, and 17 bases lay in between. This CDR3 has 16 residues. Germline V gives CDR1 MGHDK, CDR2 SYGVNS. The CDR3 DNA reads as TGTGCCAGCAGTGAAGGGACAAAAGCTAGGAGAGAGACCCAGTACTTC. It yields the protein CASSEGTKARRETQYF.

This clonotype was picked up a small number of times. This rearrangement joins TRBV5-1 to TRBJ1-2, with D possibly TRBD1 on 6 matching bases. Trimming shortened V by 0 bases and J by 6 bases, and 18 bases separated the two germline ends. The CDR3 spans 16 residues. The germline CDR1 and CDR2 sequences are SGHRS and YFSETQ. The CDR3 sequence is CASSLAEGGASDGYTF. The CDR3 bases are TGCGCCAGCAGCTTGGCCGAGGGGGGGGCTTCGGATGGCTACACCTTC.

This chain joins TRBV10-3 and TRBJ2-2; 12 bases map to TRBD2. The CDR3 extends over 18 amino acids. V was pared by 5 bases and J by 5 bases, with 12 bases of the junction left unmatched. CDR1 is ENHRY, CDR2 SYGVKD, per germline. CDR3 nucleotides: TGTGCCATCAGTCAGACTAGCGGGAGTGGGACCGTAACCGGGGAGCTGTTTTTT. It specifies CAISQTSGSGTVTGELFF.

Only a few counts were recorded for this clonotype. V gene TRBV3-1 combines with J gene TRBJ2-3, with D possibly being TRBD1 (6 bases). CDR1 LGHDT and CDR2 YNNKEL come from the germline V gene (reference sequence). V was shortened by 3 bases and J by 4 bases, with 17 bases between the two germline ends. The CDR3 runs to 16 residues. Written as DNA, the CDR3 is TGTGCCAGCAGCCATTTCGGCAGGGGATATCCAGATACGCAGTATTTT. This encodes CASSHFGRGYPDTQYF.

Here the CDR3 reads CAKILQGGQETQYF. In DNA form, the CDR3 reads TGTGCCAAAATCCTACAGGGTGGACAAGAGACCCAGTACTTC. V gene TRBV10-3 combines with J gene TRBJ2-5; D possibly corresponds to TRBD1 (6 bases). Per germline, CDR1 ENHRY and CDR2 SYGVKD. This CDR3 is built from 14 residues. Trimming cost V 10 bases and J 2 bases, with 17 bases left between them.

This rearrangement joins TRBV28 to TRBJ2-7; TRBD1 matches 7 bases. The V and J ends lost 3 bases and 0 bases, in that order; junction bases with no gene match: 8. This CDR3 region has 16 residues. Germline V CDR1 and CDR2: MDHEN, SYDVKM. The CDR3 DNA reads TGTGCCAGCAGTTTCCATTTGGGACAGAGCTCCTACGAGCAGTACTTC. As protein: CASSFHLGQSSYEQYF.

The V and J genes are TRBV5-1 and TRBJ2-1, with a tentative D call TRBD1 (6 bases). V lost 4 bases, J lost 7 bases, and 15 bases lay in between. In germline, CDR1 is SGHRS, CDR2 YFSETQ. The CDR3 has 14 residues. CDR3 DNA sequence: TGCGCCAGCAGCATCCAGACAGGTCAGAATGAGCAGTTCTTC. It is translated as CASSIQTGQNEQFF.

A few counts support this clonotype. The V gene is TRBV6-2 or TRBV6-3, the J gene TRBJ2-1, with TRBD1 as a possible D gene (5 bases). Germline CDR1 and CDR2: MNHEY and SVGEGT. CDR3 length: 15 residues. Trimming removed 6 bases from V and 3 bases from J, with 15 bases in between. The CDR3 region is CASSPDRSLYNEQFF. The CDR3 DNA follows: TGTGCCAGCAGCCCAGACAGATCCCTCTACAATGAGCAGTTCTTC.

This clonotype was found a few times. The gene calls are TRBV5-1 and TRBJ2-7; D may be TRBD2 (6 bases). CDR1 is SGHRS and CDR2 is YFSETQ in the germline V gene. Trimming took 1 base from V and 4 from J, leaving 15 bases between them. The CDR3 totals 15 residues. Written as DNA, the CDR3 is TGCGCCAGCAGCTTGTACAGCGGGTCTCTGTACGAGCAGTACTTC. Translation gives CASSLYSGSLYEQYF. Filled out from reference TRBV5-1 and TRBJ2-7, the complete variable domain reads KAGVTQTPRYLIKTRGQQVTLSCSPISGHRSVSWYQQTPGQGLQFLFEYFSETQRNKGNFPGRFSGRQFSNSRSEMNVSTLELGDSALYLCASSLYSGSLYEQYFGPGTRLTVT.

A few counts support this clonotype. The rearrangement uses TRBV27 and TRBJ2-1, with 11 bases lining up with TRBD2. Losses at the gene ends were 8 bases for V and 7 bases for J; bases not matched to a gene: 10. Germline V CDR1 and CDR2: MNHEY, SMNVEV (reference sequence). This CDR3 region has 15 residues. The CDR3 nucleotides are TGTGCCAGCTACCTAGCGGGGGGACGAGGGAATGAGCAGTTCTTC. It is translated as CASYLAGGRGNEQFF.

J is TRBJ2-3 and V is TRBV27; D gene uncertain. The better agreement between TRBJ2-7 and the DNA end casts doubt on the J call. The V gene's germline CDR1 is MNHEY and CDR2 SMNVEV (reference sequence). This CDR3 contains 13 residues. For the CDR3, the DNA is TGTGCCAGCAGTTTCCACTTATCCTACGAGCAGTACTTC. This codes for CASSFHLSYEQYF.

In its sample, this clonotype was seen a few times. The chain employs TRBV19 and TRBJ1-2; TRBD1 matches 7 bases. Per the germline V gene, CDR1 is LNHDA and CDR2 is SQIVND (reference sequence). This CDR3 is built from 16 residues. Trimming cost V 9 bases and J 4 bases; bases outside gene matches: 17. The CDR3 protein is CASSTRQGSPIYGYTF. CDR3 coding DNA: TGTGCCAGCAGCACCAGACAGGGCTCGCCCATCTATGGCTACACCTTC.

The rearrangement uses TRBV12-3 or TRBV12-4 and TRBJ2-5; tentatively, D is TRBD1 (6 bases). Trimming removed 3 bases from V and 6 bases from J, with 11 bases in between. This CDR3 comprises 13 residues. Here the CDR3 DNA reads TGTGCCAGCAGTTTGGCAGGGACAAAGACCCAGTACTTC. It is translated as CASSLAGTKTQYF.

This clonotype was seen ten or more times. V is TRBV12-3 or TRBV12-4 and J is TRBJ2-1; possibly TRBD2 for D (5 bases). Trimming took off 4 bases at V and 10 bases at J, with 14 bases between the two ends. The CDR3 totals 13 residues. The CDR3 bases are TGTGCCAGCAGTTCTAACCGGGAAGGAGAGCAGTTCTTC. Protein sequence: CASSSNREGEQFF.